This T cell receptor (beta chain) comes out of a study of regulatory T cells in long-lasting Graves disease. In its sample, this clonotype was seen many times. Time point: newly diagnosed GD, antithyroid drugs for less than 3 months. Isolated PBMC RNA provided the starting material for the TCR library. Combining iRepertoire HTBI primers with Arm-PCR of CDR3 regions, the authors built TCR beta libraries. TCRdb used MiXCR to reprocess the multiplex PCR reads, holding one entry per CDR3 protein. The sample shows approximately 470,000 distinct CDR3 sequences, roughly 15% of them seen only once. In germline, CDR1 is ENHRY, CDR2 SYGVKD. The CDR3 is made up of 19 amino acids. With V trimmed by 4 bases and J by 2 bases, 14 bases remained unmatched. These data are also associated with another study on T cells in Graves' hyperthyroidism and ophthalmopathy.

The TCR originated in a man between 35 and 55 years old with Graves disease. The sequencing here drew on peripheral blood mononuclear cells (PBMCs), taken at new diagnosis, from a patient treated with antithyroid drugs. The rearrangement links TRBV10-3 to TRBJ2-3; 11 nucleotides line up with TRBD2. DNA for the CDR3: TGTGCCATCAGTGGGCCAACTAGCGGGAGCCGGAAATCCACAGATACGCAGTATTTT. The encoded protein is CAISGPTSGSRKSTDTQYF.